These T cell receptor beta chains were read from a single sample in a study of blood T cell repertoires in COVID-19. The method was immunoSEQ multiplex PCR; TCRdb's version includes in-frame clones alone and lacks a portion of them. The data show about 56,000 clones, roughly nine tenths seen once. Material for sequencing was peripheral blood. These receptors came from a woman aged 55-70 years with COVID-19, enrolled during active disease. Both conserved end residues are part of each CDR3. D genes are given only for firm matches. The listing skips clone size in some rows; elsewhere it reads once, few, many or a size class.

clone_size d_call j_call v_call cdr3_nt cdr3_aa
once NA TRBJ2-1 TRBV19 TGTGCCAGTAGTATAGGGGCCGCCGCTGGTTTCTACAATGAGCAGTTCTTC CASSIGAAAGFYNEQFF
NA NA TRBJ2-6 TRBV5-1 TGCGCCAGCAGTTCCGGGACTTCTGGGGCCAACGTCCTGACTTTC CASSSGTSGANVLTF
once NA TRBJ1-6 TRBV30 TGTGCCTGGAGTGTTCGGGAACCCCTCCACTTT CAWSVREPLHF
NA NA TRBJ1-1 TRBV7-2 TGTGCCAGCAGCCCAGGGGCCTACCCTAGGGAAGCTTTCTTT CASSPGAYPREAFF
NA TRBD1 TRBJ1-1 TRBV7-8 TGTGCCAGCAGCCCGTGGACAGGGGTCGATACTGAAGCTTTCTTT CASSPWTGVDTEAFF
NA NA TRBJ2-1 TRBV11-2 TGTGCCAGCAGCTACAACAGGGATGAGCAGTTCTTC CASSYNRDEQFF
NA TRBD1 TRBJ2-7 TRBV2 TGTGCCAGCAGAGCCCTACGAGCTCGGGACAGGGGGTACGAGCAGTACTTC CASRALRARDRGYEQYF
NA NA TRBJ1-1 TRBV11-3 TGTGCCAGCAGCTTAGTAAGGGAGGGCACTGAAGCTTTCTTT CASSLVREGTEAFF
NA NA TRBJ2-1 TRBV7-8 TGTGCCAGCAGCTTAAGGGAGACTACCAATGAGCAGTTCTTC CASSLRETTNEQFF
NA NA TRBJ2-1 TRBV30 TGTGCCTGCTTAGACTCCTACAATGAGCAGTTCTTC CACLDSYNEQFF
NA NA TRBJ1-1 TRBV5-1 TGCGCCAGCAGCGGTGGACAGAACCTCCTGAGGACTGAAGCTTTCTTT CASSGGQNLLRTEAFF
NA NA TRBJ2-7 TRBV28 TGTGCCAGCAGCCGGGGAACCTACGAGCAGTACTTC CASSRGTYEQYF
NA TRBD1 TRBJ2-7 TRBV11-3 TGTGCCAGCAGCTTAGAGGGACAGTCCTACGAGCAGTACTTC CASSLEGQSYEQYF
NA TRBD2 TRBJ2-3 TRBV3-1/TRBV3-2 TGTGCCAGCAGCTACGGGACTAGCGGGAGGTTTGATACGCAGTATTTT CASSYGTSGRFDTQYF
once TRBD1 TRBJ1-1 TRBV6-2/TRBV6-3 TGTGCCAGCAGTTATACCCAGGGGGGTATGAACACTGAAGCTTTCTTT CASSYTQGGMNTEAFF
once NA TRBJ2-1 TRBV18 TGTGCCAGCTCACCCGGCTCGGGTAATGAGCAGTTCTTC CASSPGSGNEQFF
NA NA TRBJ2-5 TRBV7-9 TGTGCCAGCACCGTCTTAGCTGCAGGGGGGCAAGAGACCCAGTACTTC CASTVLAAGGQETQYF